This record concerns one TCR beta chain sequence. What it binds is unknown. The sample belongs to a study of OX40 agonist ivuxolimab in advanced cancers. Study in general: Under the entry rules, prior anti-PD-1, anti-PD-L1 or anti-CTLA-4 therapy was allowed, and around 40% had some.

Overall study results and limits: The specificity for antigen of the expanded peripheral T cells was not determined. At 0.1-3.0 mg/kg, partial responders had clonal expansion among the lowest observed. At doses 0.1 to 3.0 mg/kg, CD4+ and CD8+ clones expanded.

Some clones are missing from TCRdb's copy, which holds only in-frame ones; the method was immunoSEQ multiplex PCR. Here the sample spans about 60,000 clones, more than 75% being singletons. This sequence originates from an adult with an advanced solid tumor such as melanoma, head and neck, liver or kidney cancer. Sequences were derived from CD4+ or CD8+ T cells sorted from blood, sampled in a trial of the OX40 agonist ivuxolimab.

The DNA for the CDR3 is TGTGCCAGCAGTTTACAGGGGCGGGAAGAGACCCAGTACTTC. This gives the protein CASSLQGREETQYF. The J gene is TRBJ2-5, the V gene TRBV27; D might be TRBD1 (6 bases). This CDR3 comprises 14 residues. Per germline, CDR1 MNHEY and CDR2 SMNVEV (reference sequence). Trimming took off 2 bases at V and 3 bases at J, with 10 bases between the two ends.